This TCR beta chain was sequenced during a study of siplizumab effects on memory and regulatory T cells. The assay was immunoSEQ multiplex PCR, and TCRdb's table has in-frame clones only and misses some. The table has approximately 82,000 clones, around 90% seen once. Sequencing was performed on Tregs sorted from blood. The source is a human donor in good health.

The CDR3 nucleotides are TGTGCCAGCAGTCATGCCAATAGGGTGAACACCGGGGAGCTGTTTTTT. Translating it yields CASSHANRVNTGELFF. The genes are TRBV9 and TRBJ2-2; no clear D. Trimming took 5 bases from V and 1 from J, leaving 15 bases between them. The CDR3 is 16 residues long. Germline lookup yields CDR1 SGDLS and CDR2 YYNGEE.